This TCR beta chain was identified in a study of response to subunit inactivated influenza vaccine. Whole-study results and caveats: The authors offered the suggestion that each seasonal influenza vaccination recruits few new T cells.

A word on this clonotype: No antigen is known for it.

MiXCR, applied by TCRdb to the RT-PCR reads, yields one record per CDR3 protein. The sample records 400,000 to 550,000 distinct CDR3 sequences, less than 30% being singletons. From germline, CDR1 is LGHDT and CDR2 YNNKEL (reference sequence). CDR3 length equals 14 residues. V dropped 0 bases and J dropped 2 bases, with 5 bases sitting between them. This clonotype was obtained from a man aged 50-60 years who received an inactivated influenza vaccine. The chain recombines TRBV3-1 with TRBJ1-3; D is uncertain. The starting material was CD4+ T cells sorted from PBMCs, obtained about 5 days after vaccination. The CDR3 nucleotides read TGTGCCAGCAGCCAAGACTGGCCTGGAAACACCATATATTTT. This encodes CASSQDWPGNTIYF.